This T cell receptor (beta chain) was documented in a study of vaccination effects on CD4 cells after COVID-19. Comment on this clone: Its antigen remains unknown.

J lost 8 bases, V lost 0 bases, and 8 bases had no gene match. Germline V lookup: CDR1 LGHNA, CDR2 YSLEER. This CDR3 region has 16 residues. With roughly nine days of culture completed, CD4+ T cells were isolated. Profiled with immunoSEQ multiplex PCR; TCRdb holds only in-frame clones, not every one. The sample holds approximately 37,000 clones; 65% to 75% are singletons and the top ten take approximately 2.9%. Study conclusions and caveats: Healthy vaccinees showed cross-reactivity with common cold coronaviruses in only 1 of 255 vaccine-induced clones.

This specimen consisted of CD4+ T cells from PBMCs cultured without peptide, obtained before COVID-19 vaccination. The clonotype was recovered from a human donor who received a COVID-19 vaccine. The chain uses TRBV4-3 and TRBJ1-2; 11 positions match TRBD1. DNA of the CDR3: TGCGCCAGCAGCCAAGAAAGGACAGGGGGCCTGGGGGGCTACACCTTC. It codes for CASSQERTGGLGGYTF.